Following are 22 T cell receptor beta chains from one sample sequenced in a study of cytomegalovirus exposure and HLA in healthy donors. PCR involved 60 Vbeta and 13 Jbeta primers. Sequenced by immunoSEQ multiplex PCR; TCRdb stores in-frame clones only, minus some. Altogether some 99,000 clones are present, approximately 77% being singletons, with the ten largest covering over 6%. The sample consisted of PBMCs. The receptors come from a female donor in good health and CMV-seronegative.

This chain uses TRBV28 with TRBJ2-3; D perhaps matches TRBD1 (7 bases). With 3 bases removed from V and 4 bases from J, the gap between germline ends came to 14 bases. Germline V lookup: CDR1 MDHEN, CDR2 SYDVKM. CDR3 length: 15 amino acids. CDR3: CASSFDREEADTQYF. The CDR3 nucleotides are TGTGCCAGCAGTTTTGACAGGGAGGAGGCAGATACGCAGTATTTT. The whole variable domain, filled in from reference TRBV28 and TRBJ2-3, reads DVKVTQSSRYLVKRTGEKVFLECVQDMDHENMFWYRQDPGLGLRLIYFSYDVKMKEKGDIPEGYSVSREKKERFSLILESASTNQTSMYLCASSFDREEADTQYFGPGTRLTVL.

V and J are TRBV9 and TRBJ2-5; the D gene is possibly TRBD1 (5 bases). V lost 0 bases, J lost 3 bases, and 6 bases lay in between. CDR3 size: 13 residues. CDR1 is SGDLS, CDR2 YYNGEE, per germline. The CDR3 DNA reads as TGTGCCAGCAGCGTAGCGACAGAAGAGACCCAGTACTTC. Amino acids: CASSVATEETQYF.

The chain has TRBV9 and TRBJ2-5; TRBD1 aligns across 12 bases. Unmatched junction bases numbered 7, after V lost 3 bases and J lost 7 bases. CDR3 length: 15 residues. Germline CDR1 and CDR2: SGDLS and YYNGEE. CDR3 bases: TGTGCCAGCAGCGGAGGGGGGGGACAGGGGGCGACCCAGTACTTC. It translates to CASSGGGGQGATQYF. The variable domain in full, completed from reference TRBV9 and TRBJ2-5, reads DSGVTQTPKHLITATGQRVTLRCSPRSGDLSVYWYQQSLDQGLQFLIQYYNGEERAKGNILERFSAQQFPDLHSELNLSSLELGDSALYFCASSGGGGQGATQYFGPGTRLLVL.

The chain couples TRBV6-6 to TRBJ2-7, with D possibly matching TRBD1 (6 bases). This CDR3 has 12 amino acids. The germline gives CDR1 MNHNY, CDR2 SVGAGI (reference sequence). Trimming shortened V by 6 bases and J by 2 bases, and 8 bases separated the two germline ends. CDR3 DNA: TGTGCCAGCAGCGGACAGACCTACGAGCAGTACTTC. Its translation: CASSGQTYEQYF.

The chain combines TRBV30 with TRBJ2-1; TRBD1 is a possible D gene (5 bases). The CDR3 totals 12 residues. Per the germline V gene, CDR1 is GTSNPN and CDR2 is SVGIG (reference sequence). Trimming left V 1 base short and J 7 bases short, with 8 bases between. The CDR3 bases are TGTGCCTGGAGTGCCCAGGGAAATGAGCAGTTCTTC. The encoded protein is CAWSAQGNEQFF.

With respect to this clone: The identical CDR3 is also encoded by other nucleotide sequences in the sample. V is TRBV19 and J is TRBJ2-7; 9 bases match TRBD1. The trim removed 6 bases at V and 2 bases at J, leaving 2 bases unmatched. This CDR3 has 13 amino acids. Germline loops: CDR1 LNHDA, CDR2 SQIVND (reference sequence). The CDR3 reads CASSRQGAYEQYF. The CDR3 DNA reads TGTGCCAGTAGCCGACAGGGGGCCTACGAGCAGTACTTC.

The CDR3 loop is CASSEWGTSGADTQYF. Written as DNA, the CDR3 is TGTGCCAGCAGTGAATGGGGGACTAGTGGGGCAGATACGCAGTATTTT. The genes are TRBV2 and TRBJ2-3; 8 bases fit TRBD2. The CDR3 runs to 16 residues. V dropped 2 bases and J dropped 4; count of bases not matched to a gene: 8. The germline CDR1 and CDR2 sequences are SNHLY and FYNNEI.

This clone appeared once. The CDR3 DNA reads TGTGCCAGCAGCGGGGATCTAGGGGGTGAGCAGTACTTC. Amino acid sequence: CASSGDLGGEQYF. The chain recombines TRBV9 with TRBJ2-7; a weak D match, TRBD1 (6 bases). Trimming stripped 3 bases from V and 7 bases from J, with 14 bases between. Germline V gives CDR1 SGDLS, CDR2 YYNGEE. The CDR3 sequence is 13 residues long. The variable domain in full, with the rest retrieved from reference TRBV9 and TRBJ2-7, is DSGVTQTPKHLITATGQRVTLRCSPRSGDLSVYWYQQSLDQGLQFLIQYYNGEERAKGNILERFSAQQFPDLHSELNLSSLELGDSALYFCASSGDLGGEQYFGPGTRLTVT.

The gene calls are TRBV13 and TRBJ1-6; perhaps TRBD1 as D (6 bases). The V gene's germline CDR1 is PRHDT and CDR2 FYEKMQ (reference sequence). The CDR3 consists of 12 residues. V was clipped by 3 bases and J by 15 bases, with 12 bases between them. CDR3 sequence reads: CASSLNREHLHF. The CDR3 nucleotides read TGTGCCAGCAGCTTGAACAGGGAGCACCTCCACTTT.

This sequence joins TRBV5-1 and TRBJ2-5, with 10 bases that match TRBD2. V lost 2 bases to trimming and J lost 5 bases; unmatched junction nucleotides: 6. CDR3 size: 15 residues. The V gene's germline CDR1 is SGHRS and CDR2 YFSETQ. The CDR3 reads CASSFTASGGETQYF. The CDR3 nucleotides are TGCGCCAGCAGCTTTACGGCTAGCGGGGGTGAGACCCAGTACTTC.

The CDR3 sequence is CADRTGNNEQFF. In DNA form, the CDR3 reads TGCGCCGACCGAACAGGAAACAATGAGCAGTTCTTC. The genes are TRBV5-1 and TRBJ2-1, with D perhaps TRBD1 (5 bases). V dropped 10 bases and J dropped 5 bases, with 13 bases sitting between them. CDR1 and CDR2 (germline): SGHRS, YFSETQ. The CDR3 runs 12 residues.

The chain has TRBV6-5 and TRBJ2-7; 13 positions agree with TRBD2. Germline values: CDR1 MNHEY, CDR2 SVGAGI. J lost 6 bases, V lost 6 bases, and 8 bases had no gene match. The CDR3 is 15 amino acids. CDR3 nucleotide sequence: TGTGCCAGCAGCTTGAGGACTAGCGGGAGTAGCGAGCAGTACTTC. This encodes CASSLRTSGSSEQYF.

This chain joins TRBV5-1 and TRBJ1-2, with TRBD1 matching 11 bases. Germline values: CDR1 SGHRS, CDR2 YFSETQ. There are 13 residues in the CDR3. V trimming: 4 bases; J trimming: 7 bases; junction bases outside the gene matches: 3. The CDR3 DNA is TGCGCCAGCAGCCCGGACAGGGGGCGTGGCTACACCTTC. It translates to CASSPDRGRGYTF.

This clone has just one count. The chain is built from TRBV7-3 and TRBJ1-2; no reliable D call. V lost 2 bases, J lost 3 bases, and 13 bases lay in between. This CDR3 is 15 amino acids long. Germline V lookup: CDR1 SGHTA, CDR2 FQGTGA. The CDR3 loop is CASSLLGSVDYGYTF. The CDR3 bases are TGTGCCAGCAGCTTATTAGGGAGCGTGGACTATGGCTACACCTTC.

The J gene is TRBJ1-2, the V gene TRBV28; tentative D call: TRBD1 (6 bases). The CDR3 contains 13 residues. Germline CDR1 is MDHEN and CDR2 is SYDVKM. Trimming stripped 5 bases from V and 4 bases from J, with 11 bases between. The CDR3 region is CASSVEDSYGYTF. CDR3 nucleotide sequence: TGTGCCAGCAGTGTAGAGGACAGCTATGGCTACACCTTC.

The chain joins TRBV25-1 to TRBJ2-3; perhaps TRBD1 as D (5 bases). V shed 4 bases and J shed 0 bases, with 14 bases lying between them. Germline V CDR1 and CDR2: MGHDK, SYGVNS. This CDR3 has 16 residues. The CDR3 DNA sequence: TGTGCCAGCAGTGTACGAGGCAGGGCTAGCACAGATACGCAGTATTTT. It yields the protein CASSVRGRASTDTQYF.

The chain recombines TRBV7-3 with TRBJ2-3, with 8 nucleotides matching TRBD1. V was pared by 1 base and J by 4 bases, with 7 bases of the junction left unmatched. From germline, CDR1 is SGHTA and CDR2 FQGTGA. CDR3 length: 16 residues. CDR3 DNA: TGTGCCAGCAGCTTAAATCCCCAGGGGGCCCCAGATACGCAGTATTTT. Translating gives CASSLNPQGAPDTQYF.

This clone has only a few counts. The chain employs TRBV5-1 and TRBJ1-2, with 10 bases aligning to TRBD1. With V trimmed by 4 bases and J by 4 bases, 7 bases remained unmatched. CDR3 length equals 15 residues. Germline CDR1 reads SGHRS; CDR2 reads YFSETQ. The CDR3 is CASSLGTGAPYGYTF. CDR3 DNA: TGCGCCAGCAGCCTAGGGACAGGGGCCCCCTATGGCTACACCTTC.

The chain recombines TRBV28 with TRBJ1-2, with D unresolved. V lost 3 bases, J lost 6 bases, and 11 bases lay in between. The CDR3 sequence is 13 residues long. The germline V gene encodes CDR1 MDHEN and CDR2 SYDVKM. This CDR3 reads CASSFLALDGYTF. CDR3 DNA sequence: TGTGCCAGCAGTTTTCTTGCGCTGGATGGCTACACCTTC.

This clone was detected a few times. The chain recombines TRBV18 with TRBJ1-2; TRBD1 matches 7 bases. J was trimmed by 1 base and V by 1 base; bases with no gene match: 9. CDR3 length: 17 amino acids. Germline V gene sequence: CDR1 KGHSH, CDR2 LQKENI. CDR3 in amino acids: CASSPLGPDRVNYGYTF. The CDR3 nucleotides are TGTGCCAGCTCACCACTGGGGCCTGACAGGGTTAACTATGGCTACACCTTC.

This chain joins TRBV25-1 and TRBJ1-5; 8 bases line up with TRBD1. Trimming cost V 6 bases and J 7 bases; bases outside gene matches: 5. This CDR3 region has 13 residues. Germline CDR1 and CDR2: MGHDK and SYGVNS. The CDR3: CASSQGAGQPQHF. The CDR3 DNA is TGTGCCAGCAGCCAGGGGGCTGGGCAGCCCCAGCATTTT.

J is TRBJ2-3 and V is TRBV9, with a possible D match to TRBD2 (6 bases). Germline assignment: CDR1 SGDLS and CDR2 YYNGEE. This CDR3 region has 15 residues. V was cut by 0 bases and J by 4 bases, with 12 bases left in between. The CDR3 DNA reads as TGTGCCAGCAGCGTAGGTGGGACTGGGTCAGATACGCAGTATTTT. It specifies CASSVGGTGSDTQYF.